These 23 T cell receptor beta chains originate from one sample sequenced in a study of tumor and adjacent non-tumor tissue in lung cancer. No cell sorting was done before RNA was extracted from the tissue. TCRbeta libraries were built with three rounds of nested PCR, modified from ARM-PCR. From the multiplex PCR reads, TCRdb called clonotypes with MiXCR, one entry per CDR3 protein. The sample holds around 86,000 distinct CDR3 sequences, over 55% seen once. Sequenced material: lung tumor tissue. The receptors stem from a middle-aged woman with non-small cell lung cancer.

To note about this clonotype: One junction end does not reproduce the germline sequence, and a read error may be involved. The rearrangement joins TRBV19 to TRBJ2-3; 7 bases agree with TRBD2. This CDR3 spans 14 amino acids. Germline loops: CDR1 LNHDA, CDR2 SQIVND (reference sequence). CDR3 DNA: TGTGCCACCGCCCGGGGAGGGAGCACAGATACGCGGTATTTT. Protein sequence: CATARGGSTDTRYF.

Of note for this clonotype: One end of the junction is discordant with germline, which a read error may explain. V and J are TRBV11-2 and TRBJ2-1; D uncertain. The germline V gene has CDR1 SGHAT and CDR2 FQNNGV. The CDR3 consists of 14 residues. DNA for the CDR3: TGTGCCAGCAGCATCCCCGAAGTCGTGGGTGAGCAACTCTTC. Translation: CASSIPEVVGEQLF.

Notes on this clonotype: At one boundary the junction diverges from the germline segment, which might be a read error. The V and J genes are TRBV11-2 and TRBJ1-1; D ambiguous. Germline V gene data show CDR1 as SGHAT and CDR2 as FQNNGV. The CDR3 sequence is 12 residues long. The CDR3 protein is CASSLEETLAFF. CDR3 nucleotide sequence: TGTGCCAGCAGTTTAGAGGAGACGCTGGCCTTCTTT.

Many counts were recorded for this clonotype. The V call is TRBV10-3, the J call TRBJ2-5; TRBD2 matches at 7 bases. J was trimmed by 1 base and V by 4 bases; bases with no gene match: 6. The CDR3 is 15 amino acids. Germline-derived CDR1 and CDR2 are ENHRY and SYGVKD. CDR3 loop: CAISGSGTTQETQYF. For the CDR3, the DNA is TGTGCCATCAGTGGCAGCGGGACTACCCAAGAGACCCAGTACTTC.

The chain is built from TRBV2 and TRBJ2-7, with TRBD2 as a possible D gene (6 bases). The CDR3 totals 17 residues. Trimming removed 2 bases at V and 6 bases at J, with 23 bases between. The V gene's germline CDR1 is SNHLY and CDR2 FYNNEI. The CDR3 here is CASSESTGNGSLVEQYF. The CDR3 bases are TGTGCCAGCAGTGAAAGTACTGGTAACGGGAGTTTGGTCGAGCAGTACTTC.

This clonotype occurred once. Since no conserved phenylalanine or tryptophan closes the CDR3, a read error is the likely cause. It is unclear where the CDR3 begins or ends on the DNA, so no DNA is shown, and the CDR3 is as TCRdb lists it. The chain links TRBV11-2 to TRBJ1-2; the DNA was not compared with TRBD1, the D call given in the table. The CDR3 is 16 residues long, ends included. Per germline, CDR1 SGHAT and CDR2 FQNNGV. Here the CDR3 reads CASSPTDSRRINGYAL.

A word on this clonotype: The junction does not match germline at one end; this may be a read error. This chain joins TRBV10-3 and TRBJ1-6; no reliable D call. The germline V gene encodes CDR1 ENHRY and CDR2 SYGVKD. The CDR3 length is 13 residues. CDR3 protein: CAISERDQETLYF. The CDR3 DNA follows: TGTGCCATCAGTGAGAGGGATCAGGAGACCCTCTACTTT.

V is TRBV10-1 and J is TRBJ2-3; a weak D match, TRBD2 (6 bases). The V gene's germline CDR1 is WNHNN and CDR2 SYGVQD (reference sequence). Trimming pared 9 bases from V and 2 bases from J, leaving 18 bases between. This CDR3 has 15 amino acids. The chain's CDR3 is CASINLGDFTDTQYF. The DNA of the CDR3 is TGCGCCAGTATCAATTTGGGGGACTTCACAGATACGCAGTATTTT.

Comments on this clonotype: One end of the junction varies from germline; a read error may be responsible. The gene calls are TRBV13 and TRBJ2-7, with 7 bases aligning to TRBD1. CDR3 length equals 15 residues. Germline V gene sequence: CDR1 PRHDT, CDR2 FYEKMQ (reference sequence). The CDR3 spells CASSGSEGATSEHYF. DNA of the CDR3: TGTGCCAGCAGTGGGAGCGAGGGGGCTACAAGCGAGCATTACTTC.

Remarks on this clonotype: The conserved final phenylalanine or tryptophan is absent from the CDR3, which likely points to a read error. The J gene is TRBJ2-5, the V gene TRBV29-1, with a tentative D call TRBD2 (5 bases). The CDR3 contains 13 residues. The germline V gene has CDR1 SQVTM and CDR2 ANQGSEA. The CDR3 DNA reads TGCAGCGTGCGGAGGTCGTACCAAGAGATCCAGTACCTC. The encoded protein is CSVRRSYQEIQYL.

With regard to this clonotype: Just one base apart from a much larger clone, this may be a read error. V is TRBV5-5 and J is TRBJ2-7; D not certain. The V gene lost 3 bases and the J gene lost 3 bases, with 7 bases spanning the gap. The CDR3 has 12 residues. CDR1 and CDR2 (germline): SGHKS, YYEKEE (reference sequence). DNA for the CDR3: TGTGCCAGCAGCTCCCCACTCTACGAGCAGTACTTC. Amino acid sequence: CASSSPLYEQYF.

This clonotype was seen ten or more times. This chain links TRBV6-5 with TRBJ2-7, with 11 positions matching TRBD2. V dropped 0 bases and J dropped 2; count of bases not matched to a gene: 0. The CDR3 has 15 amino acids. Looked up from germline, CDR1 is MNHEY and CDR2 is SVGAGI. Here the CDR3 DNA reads TGTGCCAGCAGTTACTCTAGCGGGGGGGCCTACGAGCAGTACTTC. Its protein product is CASSYSSGGAYEQYF.

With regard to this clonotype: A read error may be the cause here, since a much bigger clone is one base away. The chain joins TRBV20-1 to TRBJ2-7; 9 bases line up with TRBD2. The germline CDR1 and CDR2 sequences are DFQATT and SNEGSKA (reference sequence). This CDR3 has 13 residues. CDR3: CSAPGLALHEKYF. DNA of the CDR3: TGCAGTGCCCCAGGACTAGCGTTGCACGAGAAGTACTTC.

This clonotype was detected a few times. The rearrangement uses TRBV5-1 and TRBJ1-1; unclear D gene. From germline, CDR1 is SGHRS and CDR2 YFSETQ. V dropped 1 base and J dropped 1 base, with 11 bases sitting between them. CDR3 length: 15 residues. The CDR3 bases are TGCGCCAGCAGCTTGACCGCCGGCACGAACACTGAAGCTTTCTTT. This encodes CASSLTAGTNTEAFF.

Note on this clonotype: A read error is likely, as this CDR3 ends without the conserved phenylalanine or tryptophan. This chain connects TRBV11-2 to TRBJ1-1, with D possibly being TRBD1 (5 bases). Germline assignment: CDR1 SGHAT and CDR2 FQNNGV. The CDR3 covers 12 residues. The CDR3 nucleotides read TGTGCCAACAGCTTAGAGTGGACACTGGCTTTCCTT. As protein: CANSLEWTLAFL.

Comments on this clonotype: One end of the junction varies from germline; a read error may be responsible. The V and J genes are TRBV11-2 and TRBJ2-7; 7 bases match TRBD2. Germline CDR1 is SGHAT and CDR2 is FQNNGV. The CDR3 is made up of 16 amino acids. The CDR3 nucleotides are TGTGCAAGCAGCGAGAGAATAGCGGGTGGAGGTGGCGAGCAGTACTTC. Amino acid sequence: CASSERIAGGGGEQYF. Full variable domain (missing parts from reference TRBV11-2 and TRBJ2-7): EAGVAQSPRYKIIEKRQSVAFWCNPISGHATLYWYQQILGQGPKLLIQFQNNGVVDDSQLPKDRFSAERLKGVDSTLKIQPAKLEDSAVYLCASSERIAGGGGEQYFGPGTRLTVT.

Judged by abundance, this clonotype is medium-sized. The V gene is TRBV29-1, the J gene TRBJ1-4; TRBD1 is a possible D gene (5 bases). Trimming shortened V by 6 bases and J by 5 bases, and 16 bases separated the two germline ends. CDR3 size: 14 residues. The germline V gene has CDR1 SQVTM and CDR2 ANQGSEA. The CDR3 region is CSVQTGHPNEKLFF. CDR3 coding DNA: TGCAGCGTACAAACAGGACATCCGAATGAAAAACTGTTTTTT.

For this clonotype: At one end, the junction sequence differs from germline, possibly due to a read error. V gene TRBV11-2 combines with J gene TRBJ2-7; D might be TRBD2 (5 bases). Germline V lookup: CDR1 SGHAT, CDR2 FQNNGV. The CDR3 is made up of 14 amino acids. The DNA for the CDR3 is TGTGCCAGCAACTCCCCTAAGGAAGGGTGGGAGCACTACTTC. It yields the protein CASNSPKEGWEHYF.

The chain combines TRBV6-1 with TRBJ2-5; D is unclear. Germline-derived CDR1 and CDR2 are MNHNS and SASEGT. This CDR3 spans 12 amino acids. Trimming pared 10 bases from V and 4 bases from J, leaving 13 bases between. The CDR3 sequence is CATRYTVETQYF. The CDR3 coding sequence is TGTGCCACTCGGTACACGGTAGAGACCCAGTACTTC.

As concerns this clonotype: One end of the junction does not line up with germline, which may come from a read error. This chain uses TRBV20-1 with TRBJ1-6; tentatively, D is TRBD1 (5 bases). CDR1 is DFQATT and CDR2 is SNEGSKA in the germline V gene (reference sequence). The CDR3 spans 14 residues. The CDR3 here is CSTRVGRNNSPLHF. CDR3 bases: TGCAGTACTAGAGTGGGACGGAATAATTCACCCCTCCACTTT.

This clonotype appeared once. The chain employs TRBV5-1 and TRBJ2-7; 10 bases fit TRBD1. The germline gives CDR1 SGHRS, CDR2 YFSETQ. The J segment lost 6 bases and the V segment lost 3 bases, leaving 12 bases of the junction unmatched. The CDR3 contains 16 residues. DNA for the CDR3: TGCGCCAGCAGCTCCGGACAGGGGGGAGAAGGGTTCGAGCAGTACTTC. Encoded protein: CASSSGQGGEGFEQYF.

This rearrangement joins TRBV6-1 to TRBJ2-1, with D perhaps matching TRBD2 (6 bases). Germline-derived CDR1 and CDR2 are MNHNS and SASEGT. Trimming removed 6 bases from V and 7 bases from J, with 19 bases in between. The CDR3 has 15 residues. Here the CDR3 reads CASRGPGRGYNEQFF. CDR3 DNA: TGTGCCAGCAGAGGACCGGGACGGGGGTATAATGAGCAGTTCTTC.

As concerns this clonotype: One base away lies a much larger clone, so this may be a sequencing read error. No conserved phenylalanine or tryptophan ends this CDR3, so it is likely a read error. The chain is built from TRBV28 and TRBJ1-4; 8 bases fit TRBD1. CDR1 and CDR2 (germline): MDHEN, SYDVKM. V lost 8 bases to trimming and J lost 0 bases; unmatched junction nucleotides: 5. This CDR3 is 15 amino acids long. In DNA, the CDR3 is TGTGCCAGCGGACAGGGAAGTGCAACTAATGAAAAACTGTTTCTT. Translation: CASGQGSATNEKLFL.